The clone carrying this TCR beta chain showed up many times. The CDR3 totals 14 residues. V was pared by 2 bases and J by 2 bases, with 9 bases between. The sample originates from a study of T cells in Graves' hyperthyroidism and ophthalmopathy. RNA transcripts were the template for amplifying TCR beta CDR3 regions. Primed by the HTBI set, a first-round RT-PCR was run on the TCR CDR3. In TCRdb, the multiplex PCR reads were re-called with MiXCR into one record per CDR3 protein. The sample yields 300,000 to 400,000 distinct CDR3 sequences, about a fifth seen once. The chain carries TRBV12-3 or TRBV12-4 and TRBJ1-1; a weak D match, TRBD1 (5 bases). The material sequenced was blood. This clonotype was obtained from a man aged 18 to 35 with Graves' ophthalmopathy. For the CDR3, the DNA is TGTGCCAGCAGTTTATCAGGGTTCAACACTGAAGCTTTCTTT. As protein: CASSLSGFNTEAFF.